Sequencing of this TCR beta chain was carried out in a study of blood T cell repertoires in COVID-19. Study-level information: From T cells, B-cell-depleted T cells, or PBMCs came the material, which was cDNA or gDNA.

The table came from immunoSEQ multiplex PCR; TCRdb's copy has only in-frame clones and leaves some out. This sample has over 65,000 clones, with around 80% found just once. The germline gives CDR1 SEHNR, CDR2 FQNEAQ (reference sequence). This CDR3 spans 12 amino acids. V was cut by 3 bases and J by 5 bases, with 4 bases left in between. The sample comprised peripheral blood. This clonotype was sampled from a human donor in a cohort sampled during active COVID-19. The chain couples TRBV7-9 to TRBJ2-2; D remains unclear. The CDR3 sequence is CASSFSTGELFF. The CDR3 DNA is TGTGCCAGCAGCTTCTCTACCGGGGAGCTGTTTTTT.